The next 25 T cell receptor beta chains were all read from a single sample in a study of human T cells and chemical hapten exposure. Total RNA was isolated from unfractionated whole blood. As the library was built, unique molecular identifiers were attached to individual cDNA molecules. From the reads, TCRdb called clonotypes with MiXCR, one entry per CDR3 protein. The data hold 95,000 to 150,000 distinct CDR3 sequences, with over 7.5% observed a single time. Sequenced sample: whole blood. The receptors here all came from a human donor in good health. Some clones in this sample may be carry-over from other donors' samples.

This clonotype was seen a few times. The chain combines TRBV10-3 with TRBJ1-1; 7 nucleotides match TRBD1. J was trimmed by 0 bases and V by 6 bases; bases with no gene match: 4. This CDR3 spans 14 amino acids. Germline V gene sequence: CDR1 ENHRY, CDR2 SYGVKD. CDR3 in DNA: TGTGCCATCAGAGAGACAGGGCTGAACACTGAAGCTTTCTTT. The encoded protein is CAIRETGLNTEAFF.

This clonotype was recorded a few times. This chain uses TRBV7-9 with TRBJ2-3, with 12 bases fitting TRBD2. The V gene end was trimmed by 8 bases and the J gene end by 4 bases; junction bases not matched to a gene: 7. Germline V CDR1 and CDR2: SEHNR, FQNEAQ (reference sequence). This CDR3 comprises 15 residues. CDR3 in DNA: TGTGCCAGCGGGCTGACTAGCGGGGGTGCAGATACGCAGTATTTT. Encoded protein: CASGLTSGGADTQYF.

In this sample, this clonotype turned up a few times. This rearrangement joins TRBV3-1 to TRBJ2-3; the D is unclear. Per the germline V gene, CDR1 is LGHDT and CDR2 is YNNKEL (reference sequence). CDR3 length: 14 amino acids. V was cut by 9 bases and J by 1 base, with 14 bases left in between. The CDR3 is CASTPRGGTDTQYF. Written as DNA, the CDR3 is TGTGCCAGTACCCCCCGCGGCGGCACAGATACGCAGTATTTT.

This clonotype showed up many times. This chain links TRBV13 with TRBJ1-1; D is uncertain. Germline values: CDR1 PRHDT, CDR2 FYEKMQ (reference sequence). Trimming stripped 3 bases from V and 1 base from J, with 9 bases between. This CDR3 is 14 amino acids long. The CDR3 nucleotides are TGTGCCAGCAGCTTGCAGGTGGGGAACACTGAAGCTTTCTTT. Its protein is CASSLQVGNTEAFF.

The rearrangement links TRBV5-1 to TRBJ2-5; no reliable D call. Trimming took off 1 base at V and 5 bases at J, with 12 bases between the two ends. CDR3 size: 14 residues. Germline loops: CDR1 SGHRS, CDR2 YFSETQ. The CDR3 DNA is TGCGCCAGCAGCTTGATTGGAGCAAGGGAGACCCAGTACTTC. Protein product: CASSLIGARETQYF.

The chain carries TRBV5-1 and TRBJ2-2, with 8 positions matching TRBD1. CDR3 size: 18 residues. V trimming: 1 base; J trimming: 0 bases; junction bases outside the gene matches: 8. CDR1 is SGHRS and CDR2 is YFSETQ in the germline V gene. In DNA, the CDR3 is TGCGCCAGCAGCTTGACCATTTCAGGGGGCGCGAACACCGGGGAGCTGTTTTTT. The encoded protein is CASSLTISGGANTGELFF.

This clonotype was counted at least ten times. The rearrangement joins TRBV2 to TRBJ1-2; D might be TRBD1 (5 bases). Germline CDR1 is SNHLY and CDR2 is FYNNEI. The CDR3 loop spans 10 amino acids. V gave up 6 bases and J gave up 8 bases, with 7 bases separating them. This CDR3 is CASRQAGYTF. The CDR3 nucleotides read TGTGCCAGCAGACAGGCGGGCTACACCTTC.

In its sample, this clonotype was seen a few times. V gene TRBV27 combines with J gene TRBJ2-7; D is perhaps TRBD2 (5 bases). There are 15 residues in the CDR3. Trimming removed 2 bases from V and 2 bases from J, with 13 bases in between. The germline V gene has CDR1 MNHEY and CDR2 SMNVEV (reference sequence). CDR3 amino acids: CASSLGWERAYEQYF. The CDR3 DNA follows: TGTGCCAGCAGTTTAGGATGGGAGAGGGCCTACGAGCAGTACTTC.

This clonotype turned up a few times. The V and J genes are TRBV15 and TRBJ2-7; D is tentatively TRBD1 or TRBD2 (5 bases each). Germline assignment: CDR1 LNHNV and CDR2 YYDKDF (reference sequence). The CDR3 loop spans 15 amino acids. V shed 1 base and J shed 2 bases, with 12 bases lying between them. The CDR3 sequence: CATSRVEWDAYEQYF. CDR3 coding DNA: TGTGCCACCAGCAGAGTCGAATGGGACGCCTACGAGCAGTACTTC.

There are many counts of this clonotype. This rearrangement joins TRBV29-1 to TRBJ1-1; 12 positions agree with TRBD1. The CDR3 sequence is 18 residues long. V gave up 1 base and J gave up 0 bases; unmatched junction bases: 9. CDR1 is SQVTM and CDR2 is ANQGSEA in the germline V gene. CDR3 residues: CSVEGGIGTGGMNTEAFF. The DNA for the CDR3 is TGCAGCGTTGAAGGGGGGATTGGGACAGGGGGCATGAACACTGAAGCTTTCTTT.

This clonotype was counted at least ten times. The V gene is TRBV14, the J gene TRBJ2-2, with D hard to call. V was shortened by 0 bases and J by 4 bases, with 9 bases between the two germline ends. The germline CDR1 and CDR2 sequences are SGHDN and FVKESK. CDR3 length: 15 residues. CDR3 nucleotide sequence: TGTGCCAGCAGCCAAGATTATGGTTCCACCGGGGAGCTGTTTTTT. It codes for CASSQDYGSTGELFF. Full variable domain (remainder filled in from reference TRBV14 and TRBJ2-2): EAGVTQFPSHSVIEKGQTVTLRCDPISGHDNLYWYRRVMGKEIKFLLHFVKESKQDESGMPNNRFLAERTGGTYSTLKVQPAELEDSGVYFCASSQDYGSTGELFFGEGSRLTVL.

The sample holds many counts of this clonotype. For the CDR3, the DNA is TGCGCCAGCGCTGAGGGGGTGGGCTCTGGAAACACCATATATTTT. This gives the protein CASAEGVGSGNTIYF. The V call is TRBV4-3, the J call TRBJ1-3, with D perhaps matching TRBD1 (6 bases). Germline loops: CDR1 LGHNA, CDR2 YSLEER. V lost 8 bases and J 0 bases, leaving 14 bases between the germline ends. The CDR3 length is 15 residues.

The CDR3 protein is CASSQEGASGEPFQEGEQFF. The CDR3 DNA reads TGTGCCAGCAGCCAAGAAGGGGCTAGCGGGGAGCCTTTCCAAGAAGGTGAGCAGTTCTTC. The chain joins TRBV3-1 to TRBJ2-1; 9 bases agree with TRBD2. Germline V gene data show CDR1 as LGHDT and CDR2 as YNNKEL (reference sequence). The ends lost 0 bases at V and 9 bases at J; junction bases unmatched: 21. The CDR3 contains 20 residues.

The sample holds many counts of this clonotype. The rearrangement links TRBV12-5 to TRBJ2-3, with D perhaps TRBD2 (5 bases). Germline loops: CDR1 LGHNT, CDR2 FRNRAP. CDR3 length: 13 residues. V lost 3 bases to trimming and J lost 1 base, with 5 bases between them. As DNA, the CDR3 is TGTGCTAGTGGTTTTAGCGGCACAGATACGCAGTATTTT. This translates into CASGFSGTDTQYF.

The genes are TRBV5-1 and TRBJ1-2; D may be TRBD1 (6 bases). Trimming removed 1 base from V and 2 bases from J, with 12 bases in between. This CDR3 spans 15 amino acids. CDR1 and CDR2 (germline): SGHRS, YFSETQ. CDR3 region: CASSLMGAKNYGYTF. CDR3 sequence (DNA): TGCGCCAGCAGCTTGATGGGGGCGAAAAACTATGGCTACACCTTC.

Turning to this clonotype: A much larger clonotype is one base distant, so this may be a read error. V usage is TRBV4-3 and J usage is TRBJ2-7; 7 bases agree with TRBD1. This CDR3 contains 16 residues. The germline CDR1 and CDR2 sequences are LGHNA and YSLEER. The CDR3, as DNA: TGCGTCAGCAGCCAAGAAGAATGGCAGGGGGCCTACGAGCAGTACTTC. It codes for CVSSQEEWQGAYEQYF.

About this clonotype: A much larger clone lies one base from this, so it may be a read error. This chain uses TRBV27 with TRBJ2-5; weak D call: TRBD1 (6 bases). V gave up 6 bases and J gave up 7 bases, with 21 bases separating them. This CDR3 has 15 amino acids. In germline, CDR1 is MNHEY, CDR2 SMNVEV (reference sequence). The CDR3 DNA reads as TGTGCCAGCAGACGACAGGATGATCCCCTGGGGACCCAGTACTTC. Translation: CASRRQDDPLGTQYF.

V gene TRBV5-6 combines with J gene TRBJ2-3; TRBD2 is a possible D gene (6 bases). Germline assignment: CDR1 SGHDT and CDR2 YYEEEE. The CDR3 is made up of 15 amino acids. The V and J ends lost 2 bases and 9 bases respectively, with 19 bases between them. CDR3 in DNA: TGTGCCAGCAGCTTAAGGAGGGCCCGAGGTCTAACGCAGTATTTT. Translated, it gives CASSLRRARGLTQYF. The variable domain in full, with the rest retrieved from reference TRBV5-6 and TRBJ2-3, is DAGVTQSPTHLIKTRGQQVTLRCSPKSGHDTVSWYQQALGQGPQFIFQYYEEEERQRGNFPDRFSGHQFPNYSSELNVNALLLGDSALYLCASSLRRARGLTQYFGPGTRLTVL.

This clonotype has a count of ten or more. The chain combines TRBV6-4 with TRBJ1-1; the D gene is possibly TRBD1 (5 bases). CDR1 MRHNA and CDR2 SNTAGT come from the germline V gene. Trimming removed 0 bases at V and 11 bases at J, with 25 bases between. The CDR3 is 17 residues long. DNA of the CDR3: TGTGCCAGCAGTGACTCGATTTTACCAGGGCAACCCGTGCTGGCTTTCTTT. This gives the protein CASSDSILPGQPVLAFF.

This clonotype was counted ten times or more. V is TRBV12-3 or TRBV12-4 and J is TRBJ1-4, with D unresolved. This CDR3 is 14 amino acids long. With 3 bases removed from V and 3 bases from J, the gap between germline ends came to 8 bases. CDR3 in amino acids: CASSLEGSNEKLFF. CDR3 sequence (DNA): TGTGCCAGCAGTTTGGAGGGATCTAATGAAAAACTGTTTTTT.

This clonotype was seen only a few times. V is TRBV27 and J is TRBJ2-7; a possible D gene is TRBD1 (8 bases). CDR3 length equals 15 residues. Trimming took off 6 bases at V and 3 bases at J, with 18 bases between the two ends. The germline gives CDR1 MNHEY, CDR2 SMNVEV (reference sequence). In DNA, the CDR3 is TGTGCCAGCAGACGCGGACAGGGAGGGTACTACGAGCAGTACTTC. Translation gives CASRRGQGGYYEQYF.

This clonotype was picked up many times. The V call is TRBV5-4, the J call TRBJ1-4, with D uncertain. CDR3 length equals 15 residues. V lost 5 bases to trimming and J lost 0 bases, with 11 bases between them. CDR1 is SGHNT and CDR2 is YYREEE in the germline V gene (reference sequence). The CDR3 sequence: CASSSRGTTNEKLFF. CDR3 DNA: TGTGCCAGCAGTTCTCGGGGAACAACTAATGAAAAACTGTTTTTT.

This clonotype was seen ten or more times. V is TRBV29-1 and J is TRBJ2-1, with TRBD2 matching over 10 bases. This CDR3 has 15 residues. Trimming removed 3 bases from V and 3 bases from J; junction bases left unmatched: 5. Germline loops: CDR1 SQVTM, CDR2 ANQGSEA. The CDR3 protein is CSVESRLAGYNEQFF. The CDR3 coding sequence is TGCAGCGTTGAGTCCCGACTAGCGGGCTACAATGAGCAGTTCTTC.

In this sample, this clonotype turned up many times. The chain joins TRBV5-1 to TRBJ2-7; TRBD1 agrees at 7 bases. Trimming at V came to 0 bases and at J to 3 bases, leaving 3 bases not matched to a gene. The germline gives CDR1 SGHRS, CDR2 YFSETQ. There are 14 residues in the CDR3. The CDR3 coding sequence is TGCGCCAGCAGCTTGGCGGGGACAGACTACGAGCAGTACTTC. It yields the protein CASSLAGTDYEQYF. The whole variable domain, remainder taken from reference TRBV5-1 and TRBJ2-7, is KAGVTQTPRYLIKTRGQQVTLSCSPISGHRSVSWYQQTPGQGLQFLFEYFSETQRNKGNFPGRFSGRQFSNSRSEMNVSTLELGDSALYLCASSLAGTDYEQYFGPGTRLTVT.

The chain employs TRBV12-3 or TRBV12-4 and TRBJ2-3; D remains unclear. Trimming removed 6 bases from V and 2 bases from J, with 9 bases in between. The CDR3 is 13 amino acids. The CDR3 is CASRPDSTDTQYF. In DNA, the CDR3 is TGTGCCAGCAGACCTGATTCCACAGATACGCAGTATTTT.